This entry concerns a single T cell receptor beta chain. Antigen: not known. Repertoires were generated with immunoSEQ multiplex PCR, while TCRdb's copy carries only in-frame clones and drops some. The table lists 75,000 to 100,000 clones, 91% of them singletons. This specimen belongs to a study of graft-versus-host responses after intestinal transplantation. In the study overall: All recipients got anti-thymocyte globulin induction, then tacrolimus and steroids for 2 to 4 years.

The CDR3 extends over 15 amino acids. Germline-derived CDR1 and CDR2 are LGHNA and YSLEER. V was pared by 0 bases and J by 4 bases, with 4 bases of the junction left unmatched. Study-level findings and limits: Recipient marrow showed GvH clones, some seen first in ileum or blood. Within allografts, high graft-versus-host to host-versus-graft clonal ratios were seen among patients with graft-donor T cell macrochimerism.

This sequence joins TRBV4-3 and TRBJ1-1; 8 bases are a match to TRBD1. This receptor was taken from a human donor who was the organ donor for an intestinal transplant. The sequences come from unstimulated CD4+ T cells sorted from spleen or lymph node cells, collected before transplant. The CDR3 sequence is CASSQDRDRGTEAFF. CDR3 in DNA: TGCGCCAGCAGCCAAGATCGTGACAGGGGCACTGAAGCTTTCTTT.